This T cell receptor (beta chain) was captured by sequencing in a study of PD-1 blockade in classical Hodgkin lymphoma. The table came from immunoSEQ multiplex PCR; TCRdb's copy has only in-frame clones and leaves some out. This table holds some 65,000 clones, roughly two thirds found once. This clone has just a few counts. J lost 4 bases, V lost 3 bases, and 12 bases had no gene match. This CDR3 has 18 residues. Germline V gives CDR1 MNHEY, CDR2 SMNVEV (reference sequence). Brentuximab vedotin exposure varied, and every patient relapsed after autologous stem cell transplantation. Best responses included complete response and partial response; otherwise, the best response was progressive disease.

Sequenced here: peripheral blood mononuclear cells (PBMCs), sampled before the second cycle of nivolumab. This sequence was found in a human donor with classical Hodgkin lymphoma. The V call is TRBV27, the J call TRBJ2-7, with TRBD2 matching 13 bases. CDR3 DNA: TGTGCCAGCAGTTTCCAAACCGGACTAGCGGGAGTAGTTTACGAGCAGTACTTC. It is translated as CASSFQTGLAGVVYEQYF.